This T cell receptor (beta chain) originates from a study of blood T cell repertoires in COVID-19. V lost 5 bases and J 5 bases, leaving 9 bases between the germline ends. The CDR3 runs 12 residues. Sequenced by immunoSEQ multiplex PCR; TCRdb stores in-frame clones only, minus some. The table lists approximately 170,000 clones, 83% of them singletons. The chain carries TRBV12-3 or TRBV12-4 and TRBJ2-5; perhaps TRBD1 as D (5 bases). Sequenced sample: peripheral blood. The origin of this receptor is a woman over 75 with acute or convalescent COVID-19. The CDR3 reads CASSTGPETQYF. The CDR3 coding sequence is TGTGCCAGCAGTACAGGACCGGAGACCCAGTACTTC.